The 6 T cell receptor beta chains in this list originate from one sample, sequenced in a study of cytomegalovirus exposure and HLA in healthy donors. Both 60 Vbeta primers and 13 Jbeta primers went into the PCR. Assay used: immunoSEQ multiplex PCR; TCRdb lists only in-frame clones, some missing. The clone table shows over 50,000 clones, with the ten largest holding roughly 9.6%. Source material: PBMCs. These receptors were collected from a man in his fifties or sixties in good health and CMV-seropositive.

The rearrangement uses TRBV5-4 and TRBJ2-2; possible D gene TRBD2, 5 bases. Per germline, CDR1 SGHNT and CDR2 YYREEE (reference sequence). CDR3 length: 18 residues. V dropped 0 bases and J dropped 5 bases, with 20 bases sitting between them. CDR3 loop: CASSLAPISRGFTGELFF. DNA of the CDR3: TGTGCCAGCAGCTTGGCCCCTATTAGCAGAGGGTTTACCGGGGAGCTGTTTTTT.

The chain carries TRBV27 and TRBJ2-7; D is possibly TRBD2 (7 bases). The germline V gene has CDR1 MNHEY and CDR2 SMNVEV (reference sequence). The V and J ends lost 6 bases and 3 bases respectively, with 15 bases between them. The CDR3 sequence is 14 residues long. The CDR3 nucleotides are TGTGCCAGCAGCTCTAGGGGGGGACTCTACGAGCAGTACTTC. Its translation is CASSSRGGLYEQYF.

The chain employs TRBV28 and TRBJ1-6; D may be TRBD1 (6 bases). CDR1 and CDR2 from the germline V gene are MDHEN and SYDVKM. Trimming took off 1 base at V and 3 bases at J, with 10 bases between the two ends. CDR3 length: 16 amino acids. DNA for the CDR3: TGTGCCAGCAGTTTATCGGACAGCCTCTATAATTCACCCCTCCACTTT. Amino acid sequence: CASSLSDSLYNSPLHF.

This chain uses TRBV10-3 with TRBJ2-7, with 11 bases identical to TRBD2. Germline CDR1 ENHRY, CDR2 SYGVKD. The V gene end was trimmed by 10 bases and the J gene end by 2 bases; junction bases not matched to a gene: 7. CDR3 length equals 14 residues. CDR3 in DNA: TGTGCCAGCACTAGCGGGGGATTCGCCTACGAGCAGTACTTC. Its translation: CASTSGGFAYEQYF.

This chain links TRBV27 with TRBJ1-2, with 7 bases matching TRBD1. With 5 bases clipped from V and 2 bases from J, the junction kept 5 bases outside the gene matches. CDR1 is MNHEY and CDR2 is SMNVEV in the germline V gene (reference sequence). The CDR3 has 14 residues. CDR3: CASSRTGLNYGYTF. CDR3 DNA sequence: TGTGCCAGCAGTCGGACAGGATTAAACTATGGCTACACCTTC.

The chain carries TRBV7-6 and TRBJ2-3; 8 bases are shared with TRBD2. V trimming: 5 bases; J trimming: 1 base; junction bases outside the gene matches: 5. The CDR3 covers 15 residues. Germline V lookup: CDR1 SGHVS, CDR2 FNYEAQ. The CDR3 loop is CASSPTGGGTDTQYF. Here the CDR3 DNA reads TGTGCCAGCAGCCCAACGGGAGGGGGCACAGATACGCAGTATTTT.